This T cell receptor (beta chain) derives from a study of Graves' ophthalmopathy and Graves' hyperthyroidism. Cases classed as stable hyperthyroidism had no ophthalmopathy within 18 months of follow-up. Clinicians made diagnoses from clinical symptoms, serum thyroxine, TRAb, thyroid ultrasound and orbital computed tomography. The sample holds many counts of this clonotype. As the template, RNA transcripts were used to amplify TCR beta CDR3 regions. RT-PCR was first run with HTBI primers, then multiplex PCR in a second round. MiXCR was run by TCRdb on the multiplex PCR reads, yielding one entry per CDR3 protein. The sample records about 620,000 distinct CDR3 sequences, 20% to 25% being singletons. Sequences were obtained from peripheral blood. The TCR sequence derives from a woman under 30 with stable Graves' hyperthyroidism. Some clones in this sample may be carry-over from other donors' samples.

The chain's CDR3 is CSAPRAREGGYTF. CDR3 in DNA: TGCAGTGCTCCCCGGGCCAGGGAAGGAGGCTACACCTTC. V usage is TRBV20-1 and J usage is TRBJ1-2, with D possibly TRBD1 on 5 matching bases. Germline V lookup: CDR1 DFQATT, CDR2 SNEGSKA (reference sequence). The CDR3 extends over 13 amino acids. The V gene lost 5 bases and the J gene lost 8 bases, with 18 bases spanning the gap.